The sample holds a few counts of the clone carrying this T cell receptor (beta chain). Its target is unknown. These data come from a study of T cells after yellow fever vaccination. About the study: Preparation of the low-cell-number fractions used SMART-Seq v4 Ultra Low Input.

The 5'RACE template-switching step produced TCR cDNA and added a universal primer site and UMIs. TCRdb passed the 5' RACE reads through MiXCR, listing each CDR3 protein once. The sample carries 350,000 to 550,000 distinct CDR3 sequences, roughly 20% recorded once. Overall study findings and caveats: Reappearing after the booster were most of the clones from primary vaccination (around 96% CD4, 75% to 90% CD8).

CDR3 size: 13 residues. The germline gives CDR1 SGHRS, CDR2 YFSETQ. V lost 1 base and J lost 5, with 8 bases in between. The receptor was derived from a man younger than 35 who received the YFV17D yellow fever vaccine. This sequence joins TRBV5-1 and TRBJ2-3; no clear D. This specimen consisted of PBMCs, obtained before the yellow fever booster vaccination. In nucleotides, the CDR3 is TGCGCCAGCAGCTTGAGACCGGAAGATACGCAGTATTTT. It translates to CASSLRPEDTQYF.